The 20 T cell receptor beta chains given below trace back to one sample, sequenced in a study of T-cell reconstitution after alpha-beta-depleted transplantation in children. Preparation of the TCRbeta library was carried out with unique molecular identifiers. TCRdb reanalysed the PCR reads using MiXCR and keeps one entry per CDR3 protein. The sample has some 590,000 distinct CDR3 sequences, 8% to 11% seen once. The sample was PBMCs from the stem cell graft donor, taken from the stem cell graft. The receptors originated from a human donor who donated a stem cell graft to a child with acute myeloid leukemia.

This clonotype was counted a few times. This chain joins TRBV20-1 and TRBJ1-1; 7 bases map to TRBD1. V gave up 0 bases and J gave up 11 bases; unmatched junction bases: 9. Germline CDR1 and CDR2: DFQATT and SNEGSKA (reference sequence). The CDR3 has 13 residues. This CDR3 is CSARDGGQEGAFF. In DNA, the CDR3 is TGCAGTGCTAGAGATGGTGGACAGGAAGGGGCTTTCTTT.

This clonotype was found a few times. V and J are TRBV11-2 and TRBJ2-5, with TRBD2 matching over 13 bases. The CDR3 is 17 amino acids. Per germline, CDR1 SGHAT and CDR2 FQNNGV. J was trimmed by 3 bases and V by 5 bases; bases with no gene match: 9. CDR3 protein: CASSVDPGLAGKETQYF. The CDR3 DNA is TGTGCCAGCAGCGTTGATCCGGGACTAGCGGGGAAAGAGACCCAGTACTTC.

In its sample, this clonotype was seen a few times. The chain recombines TRBV18 with TRBJ2-2; D unclear. Germline V lookup: CDR1 KGHSH, CDR2 LQKENI. Trimming shortened V by 1 base and J by 1 base, and 4 bases separated the two germline ends. This CDR3 has 14 residues. CDR3 DNA sequence: TGTGCCAGCTCACCACTGGGGAACACCGGGGAGCTGTTTTTT. Amino acid sequence: CASSPLGNTGELFF.

This clonotype appeared a few times. The V and J genes are TRBV18 and TRBJ2-1, with 8 bases identical to TRBD2. Germline V gene sequence: CDR1 KGHSH, CDR2 LQKENI. V lost 5 bases to trimming and J lost 0 bases; unmatched junction nucleotides: 12. CDR3 length: 18 amino acids. This CDR3 reads CASSSEHSGVSSYNEQFF. The CDR3 nucleotides read TGTGCCAGCTCATCAGAACATAGCGGGGTGAGCTCCTACAATGAGCAGTTCTTC.

The V and J genes are TRBV5-1 and TRBJ2-7, with D possibly TRBD1 on 7 matching bases. CDR3 size: 14 residues. V lost 2 bases and J lost 5, with 14 bases in between. Germline V gene data show CDR1 as SGHRS and CDR2 as YFSETQ. CDR3 amino acids: CASSFAGQRDEQYF. CDR3 bases: TGCGCCAGCAGCTTCGCGGGACAGAGGGACGAGCAGTACTTC.

This clonotype was observed a handful of times. CDR3 nucleotides: TGTGCCATCAGTGAAGGGACTAGCGGGGAGCTGTTTTTT. Amino acid sequence: CAISEGTSGELFF. V gene TRBV10-3 combines with J gene TRBJ2-2; 8 positions agree with TRBD2. The length of the CDR3 is 13 residues. V trimming: 3 bases; J trimming: 7 bases; junction bases outside the gene matches: 1. Per the germline V gene, CDR1 is ENHRY and CDR2 is SYGVKD.

This clonotype was picked up many times. CDR3 coding DNA: TGTGCCAGCAGTTTACGGGGACAGGGGGCCTACGAGCAGTACTTC. This gives the protein CASSLRGQGAYEQYF. This chain connects TRBV12-3 or TRBV12-4 to TRBJ2-7, with 11 bases fitting TRBD1. Germline trimming cut 2 bases from V and 2 bases from J; bases unmatched to any gene: 2. The CDR3 is made up of 15 amino acids.

The count of this clonotype is one. At one of its ends the junction is not consistent with the germline gene, which may arise from a read error. V gene TRBV18 combines with J gene TRBJ1-2; maybe TRBD1 (5 bases). The CDR3 extends over 13 amino acids. Germline V gene sequence: CDR1 KGHSH, CDR2 LQKENI. As DNA, the CDR3 is TGTGCCAACTCACCAGAGACAGACTATGGCTACACCTTC. It codes for CANSPETDYGYTF. The whole variable domain, remainder taken from reference TRBV18 and TRBJ1-2, is NAGVMQNPRHLVRRRGQEARLRCSPMKGHSHVYWYRQLPEEGLKFMVYLQKENIIDESGMPKERFSAEFPKEGPSILRIQQVVRGDSAAYFCANSPETDYGYTFGSGTRLTVV.

This chain links TRBV25-1 with TRBJ2-3; a weak D match, TRBD1 (6 bases). This CDR3 contains 14 residues. V lost 7 bases, J lost 2 bases, and 13 bases lay in between. Germline CDR1 MGHDK, CDR2 SYGVNS. CDR3 region: CASNPTGPTDTQYF. As DNA, the CDR3 is TGTGCCAGCAATCCGACAGGACCCACAGATACGCAGTATTTT.

This clonotype was found once. The rearrangement links TRBV7-2 to TRBJ2-2; TRBD2 matches at 7 bases. CDR3 length: 17 residues. From germline, CDR1 is SGHTA and CDR2 FQGNSA. Trimming removed 5 bases from V and 7 bases from J; junction bases left unmatched: 16. CDR3 bases: TGTGCCAGCAGCCCCATCGGCGGGAGTGGTAACGGCGGGGAGCTGTTTTTT. It yields the protein CASSPIGGSGNGGELFF.

This clonotype was observed a handful of times. V and J are TRBV20-1 and TRBJ2-3, with TRBD1 matching 7 bases. Per germline, CDR1 DFQATT and CDR2 SNEGSKA (reference sequence). Trimming took 0 bases from V and 4 from J; bases not matched to a gene: 13. The CDR3 is made up of 17 amino acids. The CDR3, as DNA: TGCAGTGCTAGAGATCCTGAGGGGGCGGATTGGGCAGATACGCAGTATTTT. It translates to CSARDPEGADWADTQYF.

This sequence joins TRBV7-9 and TRBJ1-4; D call uncertain. The CDR3 spans 14 residues. The V and J ends lost 2 bases and 7 bases respectively, with 11 bases between them. Germline CDR1 and CDR2: SEHNR and FQNEAQ (reference sequence). In nucleotides, the CDR3 is TGTGCCAGCAGCTTAAAGGGCGTTTCTGAAAAACTGTTTTTT. It encodes CASSLKGVSEKLFF.

This clonotype came up a few times. This chain links TRBV29-1 with TRBJ2-2, with D possibly matching TRBD2 (7 bases). Germline loops: CDR1 SQVTM, CDR2 ANQGSEA. The CDR3 runs 17 residues. Trimming cost V 4 bases and J 4 bases, with 22 bases left between them. CDR3 sequence: CSVGRQEAGTLTGELFF. DNA for the CDR3: TGCAGCGTTGGGCGACAGGAAGCGGGAACCCTCACCGGGGAGCTGTTTTTT.

There are a few counts of this clonotype. V and J are TRBV6-2 or TRBV6-3 and TRBJ1-2; 10 nucleotides match TRBD1. V trimming: 6 bases; J trimming: 3 bases; junction bases outside the gene matches: 4. Germline-derived CDR1 and CDR2 are MNHEY and SVGEGT. The CDR3 runs to 14 residues. The CDR3: CASSSGTGDYGYTF. CDR3 coding DNA: TGTGCCAGCAGCTCCGGGACAGGGGACTATGGCTACACCTTC.

The CDR3 DNA reads as TGCAGTGCTAGAGCGGGAGAATACAATGAGCAGTTCTTC. It translates to CSARAGEYNEQFF. This sequence joins TRBV20-1 and TRBJ2-1; weak D call: TRBD2 (6 bases). The CDR3 totals 13 residues. Looked up from germline, CDR1 is DFQATT and CDR2 is SNEGSKA (reference sequence). Trimming took off 1 base at V and 4 bases at J, with 8 bases between the two ends.

This chain links TRBV3-1 with TRBJ2-1; D is tentatively TRBD1 or TRBD2 (6 bases each). Germline V gene lookup returns CDR1 LGHDT and CDR2 YNNKEL (reference sequence). The CDR3 has 15 residues. Trimming pared 2 bases from V and 8 bases from J, leaving 16 bases between. The CDR3 reads CASSQRGPGGDEQFF. CDR3 nucleotides: TGTGCCAGCAGCCAAAGAGGTCCCGGGGGCGATGAGCAGTTCTTC.

CDR3 sequence (DNA): TGTGCCAGCAGTCGTAGCGACTTCCGCGAGCAGTACTTC. It encodes CASSRSDFREQYF. V is TRBV6-2 or TRBV6-3 and J is TRBJ2-7; a possible D gene is TRBD2 (5 bases). The CDR3 is 13 residues long. V was cut by 5 bases and J by 6 bases, with 14 bases left in between. Per the germline V gene, CDR1 is MNHEY and CDR2 is SVGEGT.

This clonotype has a handful of counts. The V and J genes are TRBV11-3 and TRBJ2-1; 10 bases are shared with TRBD2. Germline lookup yields CDR1 SGHNT and CDR2 YENEEA. V shed 2 bases and J 5 bases; nucleotides not matched to a gene: 12. The CDR3 totals 18 residues. For the CDR3, the DNA is TGTGCCAGCAGCTTAATTCCCTTTGGACTAGCGGAAGACAATGAGCAGTTCTTC. Translating gives CASSLIPFGLAEDNEQFF.

A few counts support this clonotype. The rearrangement joins TRBV27 to TRBJ2-3; 9 nucleotides agree with TRBD2. The J segment lost 4 bases and the V segment lost 6 bases, leaving 23 bases of the junction unmatched. CDR1 and CDR2 from the germline V gene are MNHEY and SMNVEV (reference sequence). The CDR3 contains 20 residues. CDR3 coding DNA: TGTGCCAGCAGCCCCTCGCCTCCGGGACTAGCCATTCAAGGTTCAGATACGCAGTATTTT. Translated: CASSPSPPGLAIQGSDTQYF.

J is TRBJ2-1 and V is TRBV7-8, with TRBD2 matching over 9 bases. Per germline, CDR1 SGHVS and CDR2 FQNEAQ. The length of the CDR3 is 19 residues. Trimming took 6 bases from V and 0 from J; bases not matched to a gene: 15. The CDR3 sequence: CASSGPRTSGFSSYNEQFF. CDR3 nucleotides: TGTGCCAGCAGTGGCCCTCGAACTAGCGGGTTTAGCTCCTACAATGAGCAGTTCTTC. The whole variable domain, remainder taken from reference TRBV7-8 and TRBJ2-1, is GAGVSQSPRYKVAKRGQDVALRCDPISGHVSLFWYQQALGQGPEFLTYFQNEAQLDKSGLPSDRFFAERPEGSVSTLKIQRTQQEDSAVYLCASSGPRTSGFSSYNEQFFGPGTRLTVL.